Presented here are 18 T cell receptor beta chains from one specimen sequenced in a study of vaccination effects on CD4 cells after COVID-19. Measured with immunoSEQ multiplex PCR; TCRdb has only the in-frame clones, and not every one. The data contain about 46,000 clones, about four fifths of them singletons. These TCRs' antigens remain unknown. Following a roughly 9-day culture, CD4+ T cells were purified. By PCR, the person was confirmed to have had SARS-CoV-2 infection between March and December 2020. Each participant received a vaccine that was either BNT162b2 or mRNA-1273, given as two doses. Material: CD4+ T cells from PBMCs cultured without peptide, obtained after COVID-19 vaccination. These TCRs come from a human donor who had a prior SARS-CoV-2 infection.

The chain employs TRBV9 and TRBJ2-1; either TRBD1 or TRBD2 may supply D (7 bases each). The CDR3 extends over 17 amino acids. Germline V gene lookup returns CDR1 SGDLS and CDR2 YYNGEE. The V end lost 1 base, the J end lost 9 bases, and 23 bases lay between the germline ends. CDR3 nucleotide sequence: TGTGCCAGCAGCGTACTGTCTAGCGGTACAGCAGGGGGTGAGCAGTTCTTC. It yields the protein CASSVLSSGTAGGEQFF.

The chain employs TRBV19 and TRBJ2-5; TRBD1 might be the D (5 bases). CDR3 size: 13 residues. Germline CDR1 reads LNHDA; CDR2 reads SQIVND (reference sequence). Trimming removed 5 bases from V and 2 bases from J, with 9 bases in between. CDR3 coding DNA: TGTGCCAGTAGTGCGGACAAACAAGAGACCCAGTACTTC. The encoded protein is CASSADKQETQYF.

J is TRBJ2-1 and V is TRBV7-2, with D possibly matching TRBD2 (6 bases). Trimming removed 5 bases from V and 9 bases from J, with 17 bases in between. The CDR3 has 14 residues. Germline CDR1 is SGHTA and CDR2 is FQGNSA. The CDR3 spells CASSGGFGAAEQFF. In DNA form, the CDR3 reads TGTGCCAGCAGCGGGGGGTTTGGGGCTGCTGAGCAGTTCTTC.

The chain joins TRBV7-3 to TRBJ2-1, with TRBD2 identical over 12 bases. This CDR3 contains 18 residues. Germline CDR1 SGHTA, CDR2 FQGTGA. V gave up 5 bases and J gave up 7 bases; unmatched junction bases: 15. The CDR3, as DNA: TGTGCCAGCAGCCCGATAGGACTAGCGGGGAGGGTGGGGAATGAGCAGTTCTTC. Protein product: CASSPIGLAGRVGNEQFF.

The chain carries TRBV2 and TRBJ2-1; tentatively, D is TRBD1 or TRBD2 (5 bases each). The germline V and J ends were trimmed by 7 bases and 3 bases, with 13 bases remaining between them. CDR1 and CDR2 (germline): SNHLY, FYNNEI. CDR3 length: 14 amino acids. The CDR3 protein is CASKGTRDYNEQFF. The CDR3 nucleotides are TGTGCCAGCAAGGGGACCCGGGACTACAATGAGCAGTTCTTC. The full variable domain, completed using reference TRBV2 and TRBJ2-1, is EPEVTQTPSHQVTQMGQEVILRCVPISNHLYFYWYRQILGQKVEFLVSFYNNEISEKSEIFDDQFSVERPDGSNFTLKIRSTKLEDSAMYFCASKGTRDYNEQFFGPGTRLTVL.

V usage is TRBV5-1 and J usage is TRBJ2-1, with 9 bases matching TRBD2. The ends lost 0 bases at V and 8 bases at J; junction bases unmatched: 9. The germline gives CDR1 SGHRS, CDR2 YFSETQ. CDR3 length: 16 residues. CDR3 in DNA: TGCGCCAGCAGCTTGGATGGGACTAGCTGGAGGGATGAGCAGTTCTTC. It encodes CASSLDGTSWRDEQFF.

V gene TRBV6-4 combines with J gene TRBJ2-7; D may be TRBD2 (7 bases). CDR1 and CDR2 from the germline V gene are MRHNA and SNTAGT. The germline V and J ends were trimmed by 2 bases and 1 base, with 15 bases remaining between them. This CDR3 contains 16 residues. The CDR3 DNA sequence: TGTGCCAGCAGTGACAGGGCGGGGGCCCCGTCCTACGAGCAGTACTTC. Translation gives CASSDRAGAPSYEQYF.

The V gene is TRBV25-1, the J gene TRBJ2-7; the match to TRBD2 covers 9 bases. The CDR3 is 14 residues long. Germline assignment: CDR1 MGHDK and CDR2 SYGVNS. V lost 6 bases to trimming and J lost 2 bases; unmatched junction nucleotides: 5. DNA for the CDR3: TGTGCCAGCAGCCCGACTAGCGGTCCCTACGAGCAGTACTTC. Protein: CASSPTSGPYEQYF.

The rearrangement links TRBV7-9 to TRBJ2-3; D perhaps matches TRBD1 (5 bases). Germline V CDR1 and CDR2: SEHNR, FQNEAQ (reference sequence). This CDR3 has 15 residues. V gave up 5 bases and J gave up 5 bases, with 17 bases separating them. The CDR3 region is CASSTPTALKDTQYF. Here the CDR3 DNA reads TGTGCCAGCAGCACACCGACAGCCCTCAAAGATACGCAGTATTTT.

V usage is TRBV4-2 and J usage is TRBJ2-7; tentative D call: TRBD2 (6 bases). Germline CDR1 is LGHNA and CDR2 is YNFKEQ. This CDR3 region has 18 residues. V shed 2 bases and J shed 2 bases, with 22 bases lying between them. The CDR3 is CASSQTLAVGEMAYEQYF. CDR3 in DNA: TGTGCCAGCAGCCAAACACTAGCCGTCGGGGAAATGGCCTACGAGCAGTACTTC.

This chain uses TRBV4-1 with TRBJ1-2, with D uncertain. The V end lost 2 bases, the J end lost 7 bases, and 23 bases lay between the germline ends. The CDR3 loop spans 17 amino acids. The germline gives CDR1 MGHRA, CDR2 YSYEKL. The CDR3 protein is CASSQPFAGKGLLGYTF. DNA of the CDR3: TGCGCCAGCAGCCAACCCTTTGCCGGGAAAGGGCTACTTGGCTACACCTTC.

This clone was seen more than once but under ten times. The chain uses TRBV30 and TRBJ2-7; tentative D call: TRBD1 (5 bases). The germline V gene encodes CDR1 GTSNPN and CDR2 SVGIG (reference sequence). This CDR3 is built from 12 residues. V lost 3 bases, J lost 3 bases, and 9 bases lay in between. The CDR3, as DNA: TGTGCCTGGAGAGGGGTGAGCTACGAGCAGTACTTC. Its protein product is CAWRGVSYEQYF.

The chain joins TRBV6-6 to TRBJ2-3; D possibly matches TRBD1 or TRBD2 (5 bases each). The CDR3 consists of 13 residues. Per the germline V gene, CDR1 is MNHNY and CDR2 is SVGAGI (reference sequence). The V gene lost 2 bases and the J gene lost 6 bases, with 9 bases spanning the gap. CDR3 DNA: TGTGCCAGCAGTTACCGGGACGGCGATACGCAGTATTTT. Residues: CASSYRDGDTQYF.

The chain joins TRBV9 to TRBJ2-1; 9 positions agree with TRBD1. This CDR3 region has 15 residues. The germline gives CDR1 SGDLS, CDR2 YYNGEE. J lost 4 bases, V lost 4 bases, and 6 bases had no gene match. The CDR3 DNA sequence: TGTGCCAGCAGCATGGGACAGGGTATTTACAATGAGCAGTTCTTC. This translates into CASSMGQGIYNEQFF.

The chain carries TRBV27 and TRBJ2-3; the D gene is possibly TRBD2 (6 bases). V was trimmed by 2 bases and J by 4 bases, leaving 13 bases between them. The CDR3 runs 15 residues. The germline CDR1 and CDR2 sequences are MNHEY and SMNVEV (reference sequence). Written as DNA, the CDR3 is TGTGCCAGCAGTTTAGCATCATTAGCGGCAGATACGCAGTATTTT. Translating it yields CASSLASLAADTQYF.

The rearrangement links TRBV28 to TRBJ1-1; D may be TRBD1 (6 bases). The CDR3 is made up of 15 amino acids. Germline-derived CDR1 and CDR2 are MDHEN and SYDVKM. The V gene lost 5 bases and the J gene lost 4 bases, with 17 bases spanning the gap. CDR3 nucleotides: TGTGCCAGCAGTACTCGGACAGCCCGGGGCACTGAAGCTTTCTTT. Translating gives CASSTRTARGTEAFF.

This chain connects TRBV7-9 to TRBJ2-5; D is ambiguous. The CDR3 has 11 residues. Germline CDR1 is SEHNR and CDR2 is FQNEAQ (reference sequence). The V gene lost 3 bases and the J gene lost 5 bases, with 4 bases spanning the gap. The CDR3 protein is CASSFDETQYF. The CDR3 bases are TGTGCCAGCAGCTTTGATGAGACCCAGTACTTC.

V usage is TRBV11-3 and J usage is TRBJ1-1, with D uncertain. Trimming removed 5 bases at V and 8 bases at J, with 15 bases between. Germline V gives CDR1 SGHNT, CDR2 YENEEA. The CDR3 covers 13 residues. DNA of the CDR3: TGTGCCAGCAGCCCGATTCACCTAGTGGAAGCTTTCTTT. As protein: CASSPIHLVEAFF.